This T cell receptor (beta chain) was retrieved from a study of blood T cell repertoires in COVID-19. Study summary: Acute-phase and convalescent COVID-19 samples originated in the United States, Italy and Spain.

Profiled with immunoSEQ multiplex PCR; TCRdb holds only in-frame clones, not every one. The table includes some 150,000 clones, about 86% detected once. Germline V gene data show CDR1 as SEHNR and CDR2 as FQNEAQ (reference sequence). V was pared by 7 bases and J by 4 bases, with 6 bases of the junction left unmatched. This CDR3 has 13 residues. The chain employs TRBV7-9 and TRBJ2-5; 7 positions agree with TRBD2. Input material: peripheral blood. The TCR comes from a woman between 50 and 59 years old with active or convalescent COVID-19. CDR3 residues: CASTASGGETQYF. The CDR3 nucleotides read TGTGCCAGCACCGCCTCGGGGGGAGAGACCCAGTACTTC.